Ten or more counts support the clone carrying this T cell receptor beta chain. The germline V gene has CDR1 GTSNPN and CDR2 SVGIG (reference sequence). V trimming: 1 base; J trimming: 4 bases; junction bases outside the gene matches: 8. The CDR3 length is 15 residues. This record comes from a study of spatial heterogeneity in lung cancer. Study summary: Researchers sequenced follow-up PBMC samples if they had them, and these came a median of around two years after resection.

Stated time point: blood at routine non-recurrence follow-up after resection. TCRdb re-called the 5' RACE reads with MiXCR, one entry per CDR3 protein. The data show 60,000 to 85,000 distinct CDR3 sequences, over 7% seen once. The sequencing used PBMCs, collected at follow-up. The receptor's source is a female donor with early-stage non-small cell lung cancer. The chain uses TRBV30 and TRBJ2-7; 9 bases map to TRBD2. CDR3 region: CAWSESREGGYEQYF. The CDR3 nucleotides are TGTGCCTGGAGTGAATCGCGGGAGGGGGGATACGAGCAGTACTTC.